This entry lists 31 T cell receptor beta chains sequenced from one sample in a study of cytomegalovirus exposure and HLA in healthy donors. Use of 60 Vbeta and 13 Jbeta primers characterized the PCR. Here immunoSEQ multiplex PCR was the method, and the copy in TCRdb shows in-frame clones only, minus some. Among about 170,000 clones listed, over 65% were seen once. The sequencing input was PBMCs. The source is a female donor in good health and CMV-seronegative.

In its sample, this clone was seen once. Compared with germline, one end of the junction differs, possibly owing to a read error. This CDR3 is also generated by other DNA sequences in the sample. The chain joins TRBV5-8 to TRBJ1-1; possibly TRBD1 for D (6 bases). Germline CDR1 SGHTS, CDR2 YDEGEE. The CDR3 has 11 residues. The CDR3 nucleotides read TGTGCTAGCAGCTTGTACAGGGACGCTTTCTTT. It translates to CASSLYRDAFF.

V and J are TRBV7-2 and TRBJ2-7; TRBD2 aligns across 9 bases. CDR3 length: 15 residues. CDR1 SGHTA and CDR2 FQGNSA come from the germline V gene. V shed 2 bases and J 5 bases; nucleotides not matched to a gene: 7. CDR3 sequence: CASSLRTTSGNEQYF. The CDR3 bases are TGTGCCAGCAGCTTACGAACGACTAGCGGAAACGAGCAGTACTTC.

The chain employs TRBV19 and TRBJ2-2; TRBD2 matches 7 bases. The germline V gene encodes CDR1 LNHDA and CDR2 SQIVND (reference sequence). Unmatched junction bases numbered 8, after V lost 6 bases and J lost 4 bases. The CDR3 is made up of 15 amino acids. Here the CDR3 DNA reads TGTGCCAGTAGGCGCGGGAGAGTGAGCACCGGGGAGCTGTTTTTT. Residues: CASRRGRVSTGELFF. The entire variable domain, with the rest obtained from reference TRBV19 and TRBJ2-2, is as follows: DGGITQSPKYLFRKEGQNVTLSCEQNLNHDAMYWYRQDPGQGLRLIYYSQIVNDFQKGDIAEGYSVSREKKESFPLTVTSAQKNPTAFYLCASRRGRVSTGELFFGEGSRLTVL.

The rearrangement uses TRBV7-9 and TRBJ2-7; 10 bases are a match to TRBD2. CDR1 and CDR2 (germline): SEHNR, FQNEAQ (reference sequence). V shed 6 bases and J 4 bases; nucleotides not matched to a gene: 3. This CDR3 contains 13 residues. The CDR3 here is CASRPSGGYEQYF. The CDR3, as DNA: TGTGCCAGCAGGCCTAGCGGGGGATACGAGCAGTACTTC.

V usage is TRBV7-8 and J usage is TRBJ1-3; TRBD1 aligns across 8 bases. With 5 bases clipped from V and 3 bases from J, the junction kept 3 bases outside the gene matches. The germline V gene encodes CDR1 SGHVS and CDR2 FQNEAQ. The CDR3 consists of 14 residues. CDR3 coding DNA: TGTGCCAGCAGCCAGGACAGGGATGGAAACACCATATATTTT. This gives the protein CASSQDRDGNTIYF.

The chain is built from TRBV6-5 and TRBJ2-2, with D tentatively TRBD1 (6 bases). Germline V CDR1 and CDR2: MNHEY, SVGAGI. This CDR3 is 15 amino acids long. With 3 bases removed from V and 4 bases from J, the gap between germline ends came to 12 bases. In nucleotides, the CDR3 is TGTGCCAGCAGTTATTTGGGGGCCAGCACCGGGGAGCTGTTTTTT. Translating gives CASSYLGASTGELFF.

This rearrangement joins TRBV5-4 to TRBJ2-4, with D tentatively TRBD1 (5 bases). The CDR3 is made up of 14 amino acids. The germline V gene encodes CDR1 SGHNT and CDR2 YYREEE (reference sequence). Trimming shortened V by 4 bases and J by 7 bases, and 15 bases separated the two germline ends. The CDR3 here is CASSKIQEANIQYF. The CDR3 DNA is TGTGCCAGCAGCAAAATACAGGAAGCCAACATTCAGTACTTC.

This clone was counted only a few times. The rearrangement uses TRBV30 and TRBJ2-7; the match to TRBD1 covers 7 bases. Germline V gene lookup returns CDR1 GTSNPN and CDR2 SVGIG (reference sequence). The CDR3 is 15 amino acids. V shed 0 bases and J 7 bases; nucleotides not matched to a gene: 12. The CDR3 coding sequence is TGTGCCTGGAGTGTACAGAGGGGGCTTCAATGGGAGCAGTACTTC. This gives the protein CAWSVQRGLQWEQYF. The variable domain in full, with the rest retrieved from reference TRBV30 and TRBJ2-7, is SQTIHQWPATLVQPVGSPLSLECTVEGTSNPNLYWYRQAAGRGLQLLFYSVGIGQISSEVPQNLSASRPQDRQFILSSKKLLLSDSGFYLCAWSVQRGLQWEQYFGPGTRLTVT.

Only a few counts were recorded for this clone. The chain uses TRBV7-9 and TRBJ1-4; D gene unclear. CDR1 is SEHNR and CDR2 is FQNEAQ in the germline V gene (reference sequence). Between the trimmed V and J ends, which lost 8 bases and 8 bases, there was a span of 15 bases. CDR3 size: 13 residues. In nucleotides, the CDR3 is TGTGCCAGCGAACCGGAAAGAGGGGAAAAACTGTTTTTT. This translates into CASEPERGEKLFF. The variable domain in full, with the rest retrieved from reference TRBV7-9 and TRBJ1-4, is DTGVSQNPRHKITKRGQNVTFRCDPISEHNRLYWYRQTLGQGPEFLTYFQNEAQLEKSRLLSDRFSAERPKGSFSTLEIQRTEQGDSAMYLCASEPERGEKLFFGSGTQLSVL.

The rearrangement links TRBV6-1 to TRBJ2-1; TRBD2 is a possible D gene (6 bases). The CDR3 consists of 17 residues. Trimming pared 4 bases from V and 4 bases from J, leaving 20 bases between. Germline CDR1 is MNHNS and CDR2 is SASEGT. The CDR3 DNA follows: TGTGCCAGCAGTGCCCGAGGAGGGGCGGTGAATTACAATGAGCAGTTCTTC. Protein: CASSARGGAVNYNEQFF.

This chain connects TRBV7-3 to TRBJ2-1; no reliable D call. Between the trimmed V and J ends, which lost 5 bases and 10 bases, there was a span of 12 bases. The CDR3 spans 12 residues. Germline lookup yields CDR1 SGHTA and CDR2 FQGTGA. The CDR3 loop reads CASSPPSAEQFF. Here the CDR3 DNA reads TGTGCCAGCAGCCCCCCGTCAGCGGAGCAGTTCTTC.

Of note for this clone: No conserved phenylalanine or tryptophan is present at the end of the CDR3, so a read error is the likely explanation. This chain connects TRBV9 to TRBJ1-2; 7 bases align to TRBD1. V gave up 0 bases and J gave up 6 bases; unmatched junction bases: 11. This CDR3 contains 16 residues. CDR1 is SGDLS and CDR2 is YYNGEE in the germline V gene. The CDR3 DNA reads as TGTGCCAGCAGCGTAGCCAGAGGGGGCGCCCAGAATGGCTACACCCTC. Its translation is CASSVARGGAQNGYTL.

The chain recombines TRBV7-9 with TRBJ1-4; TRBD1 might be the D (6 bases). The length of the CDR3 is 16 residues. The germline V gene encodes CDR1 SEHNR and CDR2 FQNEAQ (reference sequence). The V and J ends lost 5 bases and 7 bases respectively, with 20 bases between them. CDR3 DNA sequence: TGTGCCAGCAGCCAACCCCACAGGGAACCTAGTGAAAAACTGTTTTTT. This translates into CASSQPHREPSEKLFF. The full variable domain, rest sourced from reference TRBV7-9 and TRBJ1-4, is DTGVSQNPRHKITKRGQNVTFRCDPISEHNRLYWYRQTLGQGPEFLTYFQNEAQLEKSRLLSDRFSAERPKGSFSTLEIQRTEQGDSAMYLCASSQPHREPSEKLFFGSGTQLSVL.

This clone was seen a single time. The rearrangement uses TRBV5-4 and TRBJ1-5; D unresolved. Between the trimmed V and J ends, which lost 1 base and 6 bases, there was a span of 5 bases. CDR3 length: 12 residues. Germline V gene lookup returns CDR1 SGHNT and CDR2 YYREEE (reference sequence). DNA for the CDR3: TGTGCCAGCAGCTTGTCGGGTCAGCCCCAGCATTTT. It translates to CASSLSGQPQHF.

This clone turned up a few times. Written as DNA, the CDR3 is TGTGCCAGCAGCCCCCGGGACTCCCTTGGAAATGAGCAGTTCTTC. Its translation is CASSPRDSLGNEQFF. The chain carries TRBV9 and TRBJ2-1, with D possibly matching TRBD2 (6 bases). Germline assignment: CDR1 SGDLS and CDR2 YYNGEE. Trimming cost V 4 bases and J 7 bases, with 18 bases left between them. The CDR3 is 15 residues long.

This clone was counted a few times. The CDR3 nucleotides read TGTGCCTGGAGTGTATCGGCGGACGAGCAGTACTTC. Translated: CAWSVSADEQYF. The rearrangement uses TRBV30 and TRBJ2-7; D not resolved. Deletions cut 0 bases from V and 5 bases from J, with 8 bases between. Germline V gives CDR1 GTSNPN, CDR2 SVGIG (reference sequence). The CDR3 consists of 12 residues.

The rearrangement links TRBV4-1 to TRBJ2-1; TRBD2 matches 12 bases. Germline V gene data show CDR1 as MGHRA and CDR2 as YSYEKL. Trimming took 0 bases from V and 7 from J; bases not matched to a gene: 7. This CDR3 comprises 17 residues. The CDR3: CASSQDSGTSGLNEQFF. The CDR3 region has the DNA TGCGCCAGCAGCCAAGATAGTGGGACTAGCGGGTTAAATGAGCAGTTCTTC.

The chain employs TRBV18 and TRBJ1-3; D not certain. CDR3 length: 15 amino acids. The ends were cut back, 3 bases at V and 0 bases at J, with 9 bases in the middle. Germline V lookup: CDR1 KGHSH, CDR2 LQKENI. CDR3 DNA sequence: TGTGCCAGCTCACCGGCGGGCCACTCTGGAAACACCATATATTTT. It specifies CASSPAGHSGNTIYF.

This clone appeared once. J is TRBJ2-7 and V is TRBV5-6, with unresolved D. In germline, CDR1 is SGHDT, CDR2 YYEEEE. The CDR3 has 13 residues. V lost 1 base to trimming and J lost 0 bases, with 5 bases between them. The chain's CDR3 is CASSLPSSYEQYF. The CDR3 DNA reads TGTGCCAGCAGCTTGCCTTCCTCCTACGAGCAGTACTTC.

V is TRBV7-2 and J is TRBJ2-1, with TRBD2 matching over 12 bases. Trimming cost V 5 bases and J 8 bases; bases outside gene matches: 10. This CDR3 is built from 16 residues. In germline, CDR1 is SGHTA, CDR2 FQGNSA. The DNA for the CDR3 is TGTGCCAGCAGCCCAAGACTAGCGGGGGAGTTCGATGAGCAGTTCTTC. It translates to CASSPRLAGEFDEQFF.

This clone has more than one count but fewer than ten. This CDR3 reads CASSLGQGRQPQHF. In DNA form, the CDR3 reads TGTGCCAGCAGCTTAGGACAGGGGAGGCAGCCCCAGCATTTT. V usage is TRBV5-6 and J usage is TRBJ1-5, with 9 bases identical to TRBD1. The trim removed 2 bases at V and 7 bases at J, leaving 4 bases unmatched. The CDR3 is 14 amino acids. CDR1 SGHDT and CDR2 YYEEEE come from the germline V gene.

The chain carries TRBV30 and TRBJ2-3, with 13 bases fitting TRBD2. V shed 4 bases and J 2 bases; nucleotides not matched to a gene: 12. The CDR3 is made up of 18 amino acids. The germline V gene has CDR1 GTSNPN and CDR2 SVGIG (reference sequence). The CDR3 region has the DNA TGTGCCTGGAACCCGGGGACTAGCGGGAACCGCTTCACAGATACGCAGTATTTT. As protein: CAWNPGTSGNRFTDTQYF.

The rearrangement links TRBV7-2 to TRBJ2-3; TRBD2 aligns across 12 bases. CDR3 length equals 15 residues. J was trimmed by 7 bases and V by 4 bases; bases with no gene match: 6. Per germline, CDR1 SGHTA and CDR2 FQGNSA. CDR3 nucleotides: TGTGCCAGCAGCTCGGGGACTAGCGGGTCCTATACGCAGTATTTT. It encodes CASSSGTSGSYTQYF.

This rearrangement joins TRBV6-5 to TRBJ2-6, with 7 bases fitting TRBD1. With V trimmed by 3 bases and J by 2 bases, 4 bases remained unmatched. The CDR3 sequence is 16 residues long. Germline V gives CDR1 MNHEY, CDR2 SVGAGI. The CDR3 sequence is CASSYSRGPGANVLTF. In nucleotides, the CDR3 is TGTGCCAGCAGTTATTCTAGGGGGCCTGGGGCCAACGTCCTGACTTTC.

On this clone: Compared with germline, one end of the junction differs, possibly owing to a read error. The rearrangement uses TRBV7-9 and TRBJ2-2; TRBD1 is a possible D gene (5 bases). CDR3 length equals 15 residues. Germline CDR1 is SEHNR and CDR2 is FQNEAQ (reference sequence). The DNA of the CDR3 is TGTTCCAGCAGGCCGACAGCAGTTTACACCGGGGAGCTGTTTTTT. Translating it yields CSSRPTAVYTGELFF.

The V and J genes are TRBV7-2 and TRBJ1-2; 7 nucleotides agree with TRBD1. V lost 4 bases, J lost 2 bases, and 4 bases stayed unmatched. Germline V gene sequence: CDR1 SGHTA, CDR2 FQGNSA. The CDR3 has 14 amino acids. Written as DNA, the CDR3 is TGTGCCAGCAGCTCGACAGGGTGGAACTATGGCTACACCTTC. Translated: CASSSTGWNYGYTF. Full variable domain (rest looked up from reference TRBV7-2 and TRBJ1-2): GAGVSQSPSNKVTEKGKDVELRCDPISGHTALYWYRQSLGQGLEFLIYFQGNSAPDKSGLPSDRFSAERTGGSVSTLTIQRTQQEDSAVYLCASSSTGWNYGYTFGSGTRLTVV.

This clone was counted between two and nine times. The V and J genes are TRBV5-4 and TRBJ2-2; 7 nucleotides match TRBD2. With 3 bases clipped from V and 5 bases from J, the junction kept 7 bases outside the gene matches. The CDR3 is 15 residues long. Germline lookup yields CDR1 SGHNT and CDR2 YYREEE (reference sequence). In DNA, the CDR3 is TGTGCCAGCAGCTGGGACTACCTTCAGACCGGGGAGCTGTTTTTT. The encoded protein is CASSWDYLQTGELFF.

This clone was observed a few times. Written as DNA, the CDR3 is TGTGCCAGCAGCGTAGGACTAGCAAGAACAGATACGCAGTATTTT. It codes for CASSVGLARTDTQYF. The chain is built from TRBV6-5 and TRBJ2-3; TRBD2 aligns across 8 bases. Looked up from germline, CDR1 is MNHEY and CDR2 is SVGAGI. V was clipped by 6 bases and J by 3 bases; unmatched bases: 8. This CDR3 contains 15 residues.

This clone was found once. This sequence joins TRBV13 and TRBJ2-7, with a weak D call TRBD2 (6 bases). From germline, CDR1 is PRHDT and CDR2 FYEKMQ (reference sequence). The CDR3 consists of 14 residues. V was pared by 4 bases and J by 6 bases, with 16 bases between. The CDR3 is CASSSGSLASEQYF. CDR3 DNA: TGTGCCAGCAGCTCCGGGTCACTAGCCAGCGAGCAGTACTTC.

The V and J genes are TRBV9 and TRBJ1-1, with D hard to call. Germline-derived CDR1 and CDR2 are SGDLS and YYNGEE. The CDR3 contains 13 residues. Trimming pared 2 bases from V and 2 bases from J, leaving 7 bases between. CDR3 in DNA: TGTGCCAGCAGCGTCCTTTATAACACTGAAGCTTTCTTT. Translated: CASSVLYNTEAFF.

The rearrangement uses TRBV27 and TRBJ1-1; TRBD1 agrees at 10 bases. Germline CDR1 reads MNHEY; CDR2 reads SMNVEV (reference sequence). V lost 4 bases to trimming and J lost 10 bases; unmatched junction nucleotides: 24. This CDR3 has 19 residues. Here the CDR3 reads CASSSGTGALSVPHRGAFF. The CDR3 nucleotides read TGTGCCAGCAGTTCGGGGACAGGGGCTCTGTCGGTCCCCCATCGAGGAGCTTTCTTT.